These T cell receptor beta chains were read from a single sample in a study of early stage breast cancer tumors. Sequencing was performed with immunoSEQ multiplex PCR; in TCRdb, only in-frame clones are kept and a portion is missing. The repertoire consists of approximately 30,000 clones, with about 80% occurring once and the leading ten covering 9.5% to 15%. Sequenced sample: blood. Receptors originate from a person in their sixties with breast cancer. The CDR3 runs from the conserved cysteine through the conserved F or W. A D gene is named only where the DNA matches it firmly. Clone size is not always given. Where it is, it says once, few, many or a class for expanded clones.

J,V,size,D,CDR3,DNA
TRBJ1-1,TRBV9,NA,TRBD1,CASSAGGTEAFF,TGTGCCAGCAGCGCAGGGGGAACTGAAGCTTTCTTT
TRBJ2-7,TRBV5-1,once,TRBD2,CASSPGGSSGTYEQYF,TGCGCCAGCAGCCCCGGAGGGTCTAGCGGAACCTACGAGCAGTACTTC
TRBJ1-2,TRBV19,few,NA,CASSIQAGSGYTF,TGTGCCAGTAGTATCCAGGCAGGGTCTGGCTACACCTTC
TRBJ2-7,TRBV19,NA,TRBD2,CASSSLPGLAGLEQYF,TGTGCCAGTAGTTCTCTGCCGGGACTAGCGGGCTTGGAGCAGTACTTC
TRBJ1-3,TRBV30,NA,TRBD1,CAWSIRDRVLAGNTIYF,TGTGCCTGGAGTATCCGGGACAGGGTTCTGGCTGGAAACACCATATATTTT
TRBJ1-1,TRBV11-2,NA,NA,CASSSSSSFTEAFF,TGTGCCAGCAGCTCCTCTTCCAGTTTCACTGAAGCTTTCTTT
TRBJ2-2,TRBV10-3,NA,NA,CAISTGQTPGELFF,TGTGCCATCAGTACCGGACAGACGCCCGGGGAGCTGTTTTTT
TRBJ2-7,TRBV6-6,NA,NA,CASSSTEGFSYEQYF,TGTGCCAGCAGTTCCACAGAGGGCTTCTCCTACGAGCAGTACTTC
TRBJ1-5,TRBV11-2,few,NA,CASSLASGGGQPQHF,TGTGCCAGCAGCTTAGCGTCGGGGGGGGGTCAGCCCCAGCATTTT
TRBJ2-5,TRBV7-9,NA,NA,CASSLDGRGQGETQYF,TGTGCCAGCAGCTTAGACGGGCGCGGTCAGGGAGAGACCCAGTACTTC
TRBJ2-1,TRBV7-2,NA,TRBD2,CASSSPPGTGRDEQFF,TGTGCCAGCAGCTCCCCACCGGGAACCGGGAGGGATGAGCAGTTCTTC
TRBJ2-1,TRBV7-7,NA,TRBD1,CASSPSPGGAVNEQFF,TGTGCTAGCAGCCCGTCCCCAGGGGGCGCGGTCAATGAGCAGTTCTTC
TRBJ1-1,TRBV7-9,NA,TRBD1,CASSLGSPGGLNTEAFF,TGTGCCAGCAGCTTAGGTTCTCCAGGGGGCCTGAACACTGAAGCTTTCTTT
TRBJ1-1,TRBV28,NA,NA,CASSSTGNTEAFF,TGTGCCAGCAGTTCAACAGGGAACACTGAAGCTTTCTTT
TRBJ1-3,TRBV9,NA,NA,CASSSSSGNTIYF,TGTGCCAGCAGCTCCAGCTCTGGAAACACCATATATTTT
TRBJ2-7,TRBV18,NA,NA,CASSPGRTSYEQYF,TGTGCCAGCTCACCAGGGAGGACCTCCTACGAGCAGTACTTC
TRBJ1-5,TRBV27,few,NA,CASSLNPRNQPQHF,TGTGCCAGCAGTTTAAATCCCCGGAATCAGCCCCAGCATTTT
TRBJ2-5,TRBV19,NA,TRBD2,CASSTQTSGRETQYF,TGTGCCAGTAGTACGCAGACTAGCGGGAGGGAGACCCAGTACTTC
TRBJ1-1,TRBV27,NA,NA,CASSLLRANTEAFF,TGTGCCAGCAGTTTATTACGAGCGAACACTGAAGCTTTCTTT